The entry below describes one T cell receptor (beta chain). Its cognate antigen is unknown. Method: immunoSEQ multiplex PCR; TCRdb's copy keeps in-frame clones and lacks some. The sample holds a few hundred thousand clones, around 80% seen once. This record comes from a study of cytomegalovirus exposure and HLA in healthy donors. With 6 bases clipped from V and 0 bases from J, the junction kept 9 bases outside the gene matches. The CDR3 runs to 15 residues. Per the germline V gene, CDR1 is GTSNPN and CDR2 is SVGIG (reference sequence). Overall study results and limits: That first-cohort TCR clusters tended to co-occur in the roughly 130 validation repertoires was found in a later analysis.

The chain combines TRBV30 with TRBJ2-7, with TRBD2 matching over 9 bases. Specimen: PBMCs. This TCR was sampled from a woman aged 25 to 39 in good health and CMV-seropositive. Written as DNA, the CDR3 is TGTGCCTGTACCCCGACTAGCGGAAGCTCCTACGAGCAGTACTTC. Translated: CACTPTSGSSYEQYF.